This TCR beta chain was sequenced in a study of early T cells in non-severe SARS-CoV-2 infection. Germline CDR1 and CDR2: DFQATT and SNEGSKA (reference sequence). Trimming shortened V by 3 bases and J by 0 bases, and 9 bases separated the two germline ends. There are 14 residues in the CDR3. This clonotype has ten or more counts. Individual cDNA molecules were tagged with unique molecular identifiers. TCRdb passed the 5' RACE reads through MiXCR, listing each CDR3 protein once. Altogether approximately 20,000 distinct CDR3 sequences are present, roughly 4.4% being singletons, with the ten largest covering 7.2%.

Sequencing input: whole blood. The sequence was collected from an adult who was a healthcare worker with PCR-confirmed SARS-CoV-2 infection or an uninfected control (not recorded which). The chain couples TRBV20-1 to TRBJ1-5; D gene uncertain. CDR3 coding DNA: TGCAGTGCTAGTGGGGAAAATAGCAATCAGCCCCAGCATTTT. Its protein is CSASGENSNQPQHF.